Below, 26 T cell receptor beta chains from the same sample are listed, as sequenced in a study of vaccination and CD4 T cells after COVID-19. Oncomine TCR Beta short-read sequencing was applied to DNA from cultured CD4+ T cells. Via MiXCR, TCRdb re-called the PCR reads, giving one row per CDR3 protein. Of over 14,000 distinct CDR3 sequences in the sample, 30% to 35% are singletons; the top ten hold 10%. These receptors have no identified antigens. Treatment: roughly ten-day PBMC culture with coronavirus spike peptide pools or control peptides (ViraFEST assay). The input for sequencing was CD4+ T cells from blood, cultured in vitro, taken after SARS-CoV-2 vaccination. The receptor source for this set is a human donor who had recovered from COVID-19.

CDR3 region: CASSLETDTQYF. Here the CDR3 DNA reads TGCGCCAGCAGCTTGGAAACGGATACGCAGTATTTT. This rearrangement joins TRBV5-1 to TRBJ2-3; D is unclear. Germline CDR1 SGHRS, CDR2 YFSETQ. The length of the CDR3 is 12 residues. V lost 0 bases and J lost 6, with 5 bases in between.

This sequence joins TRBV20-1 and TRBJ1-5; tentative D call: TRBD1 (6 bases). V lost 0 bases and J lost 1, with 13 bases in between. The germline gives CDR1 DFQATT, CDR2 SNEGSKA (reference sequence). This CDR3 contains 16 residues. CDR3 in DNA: TGCAGTGCTAGAGATCAAGGGGGGGAGAGCAATCAGCCCCAGCATTTT. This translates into CSARDQGGESNQPQHF.

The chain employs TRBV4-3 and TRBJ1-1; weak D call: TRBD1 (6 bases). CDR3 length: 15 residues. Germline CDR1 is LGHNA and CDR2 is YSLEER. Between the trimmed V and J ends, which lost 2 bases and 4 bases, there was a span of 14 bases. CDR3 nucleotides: TGCGCCAGCAGCCAACCGGGGGGGGGCGGCACTGAAGCTTTCTTT. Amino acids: CASSQPGGGGTEAFF.

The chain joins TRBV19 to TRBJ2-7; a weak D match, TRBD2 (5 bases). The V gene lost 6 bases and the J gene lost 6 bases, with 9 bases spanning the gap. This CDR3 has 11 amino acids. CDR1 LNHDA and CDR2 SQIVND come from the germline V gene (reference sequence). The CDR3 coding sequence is TGTGCCAGTAGGTCGGGGTCCGAGCAGTACTTC. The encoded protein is CASRSGSEQYF.

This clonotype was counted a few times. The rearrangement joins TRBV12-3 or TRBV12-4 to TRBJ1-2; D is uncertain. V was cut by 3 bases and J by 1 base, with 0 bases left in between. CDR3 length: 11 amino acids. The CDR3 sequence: CASSFNYGYTF. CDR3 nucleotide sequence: TGTGCCAGCAGTTTTAACTATGGCTACACCTTC.

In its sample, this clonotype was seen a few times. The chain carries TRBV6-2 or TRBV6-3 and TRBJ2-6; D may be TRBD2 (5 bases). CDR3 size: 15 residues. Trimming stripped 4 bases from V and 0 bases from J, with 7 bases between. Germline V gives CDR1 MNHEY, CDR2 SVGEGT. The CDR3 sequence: CASSSGGSGANVLTF. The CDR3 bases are TGTGCCAGCAGTTCAGGAGGCTCTGGGGCCAACGTCCTGACTTTC.

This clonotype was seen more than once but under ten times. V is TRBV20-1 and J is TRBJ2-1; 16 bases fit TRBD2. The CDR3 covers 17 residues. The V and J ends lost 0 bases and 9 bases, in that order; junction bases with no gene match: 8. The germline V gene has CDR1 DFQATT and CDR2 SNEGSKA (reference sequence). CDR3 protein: CSARDPSGLAGGGEQFF. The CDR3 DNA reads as TGCAGTGCTAGAGATCCGTCGGGACTAGCGGGAGGGGGTGAGCAGTTCTTC.

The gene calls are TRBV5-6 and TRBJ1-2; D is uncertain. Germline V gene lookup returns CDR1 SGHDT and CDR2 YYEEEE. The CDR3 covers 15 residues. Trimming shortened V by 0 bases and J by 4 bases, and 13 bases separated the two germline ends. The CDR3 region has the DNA TGTGCCAGCAGCTTGGCCGACCGGGTCCTCTATGGCTACACCTTC. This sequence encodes CASSLADRVLYGYTF.

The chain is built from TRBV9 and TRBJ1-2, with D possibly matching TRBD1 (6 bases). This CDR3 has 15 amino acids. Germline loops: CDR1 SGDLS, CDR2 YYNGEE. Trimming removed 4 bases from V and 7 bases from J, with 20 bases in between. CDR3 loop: CASSLADSLEAGYTF. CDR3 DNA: TGTGCCAGCAGCTTAGCGGACAGTTTAGAGGCTGGCTACACCTTC.

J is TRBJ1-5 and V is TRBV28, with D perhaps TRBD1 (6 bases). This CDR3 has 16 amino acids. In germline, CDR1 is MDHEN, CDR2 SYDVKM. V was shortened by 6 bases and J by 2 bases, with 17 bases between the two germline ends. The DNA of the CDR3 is TGTGCCAGCAGGCCGATCGGAGAGGGGGGCAATCAGCCCCAGCATTTT. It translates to CASRPIGEGGNQPQHF.

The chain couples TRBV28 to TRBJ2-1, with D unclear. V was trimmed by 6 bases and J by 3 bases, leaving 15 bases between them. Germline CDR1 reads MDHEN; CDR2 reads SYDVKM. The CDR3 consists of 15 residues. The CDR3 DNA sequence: TGTGCCAGCAGCCACAAAGAGTGGTACTACAATGAGCAGTTCTTC. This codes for CASSHKEWYYNEQFF.

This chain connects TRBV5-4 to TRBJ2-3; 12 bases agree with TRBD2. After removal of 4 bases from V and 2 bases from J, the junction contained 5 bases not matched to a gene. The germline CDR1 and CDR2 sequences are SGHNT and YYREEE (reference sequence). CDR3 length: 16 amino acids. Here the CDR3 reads CASSPRTSGITDTQYF. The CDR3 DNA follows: TGTGCCAGCAGCCCTCGGACTAGCGGGATCACAGATACGCAGTATTTT.

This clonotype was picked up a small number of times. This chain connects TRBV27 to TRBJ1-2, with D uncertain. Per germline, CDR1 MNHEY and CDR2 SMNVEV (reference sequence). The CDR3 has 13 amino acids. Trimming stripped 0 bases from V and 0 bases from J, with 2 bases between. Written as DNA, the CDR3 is TGTGCCAGCAGTTTATCAGCTAACTATGGCTACACCTTC. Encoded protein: CASSLSANYGYTF.

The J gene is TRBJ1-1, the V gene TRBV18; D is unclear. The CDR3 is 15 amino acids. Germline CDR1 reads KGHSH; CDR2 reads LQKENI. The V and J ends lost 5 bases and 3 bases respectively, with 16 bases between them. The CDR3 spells CASSGGLSLDTEAFF. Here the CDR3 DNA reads TGTGCCAGCTCAGGCGGGCTAAGTCTGGACACTGAAGCTTTCTTT.

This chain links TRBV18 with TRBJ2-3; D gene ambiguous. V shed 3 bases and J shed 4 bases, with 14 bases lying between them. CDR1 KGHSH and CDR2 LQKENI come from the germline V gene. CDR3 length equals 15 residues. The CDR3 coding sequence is TGTGCCAGCTCACCTTTTGGGAAGTCGGCAGATACGCAGTATTTT. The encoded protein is CASSPFGKSADTQYF.

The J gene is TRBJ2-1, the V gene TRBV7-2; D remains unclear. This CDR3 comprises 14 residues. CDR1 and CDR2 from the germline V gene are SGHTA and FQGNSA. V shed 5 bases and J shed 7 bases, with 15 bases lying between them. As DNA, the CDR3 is TGTGCCAGCAGCCCTGGGCCACTATGGAATGAGCAGTTCTTC. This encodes CASSPGPLWNEQFF.

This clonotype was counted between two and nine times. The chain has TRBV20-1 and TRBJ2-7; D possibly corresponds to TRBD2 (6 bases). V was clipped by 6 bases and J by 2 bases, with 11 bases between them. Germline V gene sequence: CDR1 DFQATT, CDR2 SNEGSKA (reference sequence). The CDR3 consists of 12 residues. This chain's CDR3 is CSAQRGTYEQYF. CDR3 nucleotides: TGCAGTGCCCAACGGGGGACCTACGAGCAGTACTTC.

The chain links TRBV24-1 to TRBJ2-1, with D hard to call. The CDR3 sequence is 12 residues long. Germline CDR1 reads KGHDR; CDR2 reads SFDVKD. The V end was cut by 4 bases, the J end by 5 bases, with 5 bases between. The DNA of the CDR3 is TGTGCCACCAGTGACCCAAACAATGAGCAGTTCTTC. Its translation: CATSDPNNEQFF.

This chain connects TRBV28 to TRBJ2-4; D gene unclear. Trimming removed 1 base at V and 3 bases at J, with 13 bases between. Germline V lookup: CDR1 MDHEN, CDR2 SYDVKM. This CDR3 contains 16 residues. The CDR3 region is CASSLYETAIKNIQYF. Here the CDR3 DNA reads TGTGCCAGCAGTTTATACGAGACGGCTATCAAAAACATTCAGTACTTC.

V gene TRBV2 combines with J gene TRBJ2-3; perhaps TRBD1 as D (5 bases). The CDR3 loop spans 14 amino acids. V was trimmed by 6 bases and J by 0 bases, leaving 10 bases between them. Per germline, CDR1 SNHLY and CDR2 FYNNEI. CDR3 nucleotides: TGTGCCAGCAGGGGGCCCCCCAGCACAGATACGCAGTATTTT. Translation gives CASRGPPSTDTQYF.

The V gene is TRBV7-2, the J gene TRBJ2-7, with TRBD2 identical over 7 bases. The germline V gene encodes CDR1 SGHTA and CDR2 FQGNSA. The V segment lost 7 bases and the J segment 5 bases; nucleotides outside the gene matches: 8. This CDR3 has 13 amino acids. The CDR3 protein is CASTPPGRDEQYF. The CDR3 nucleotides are TGTGCCAGCACCCCCCCGGGGAGGGACGAGCAGTACTTC.

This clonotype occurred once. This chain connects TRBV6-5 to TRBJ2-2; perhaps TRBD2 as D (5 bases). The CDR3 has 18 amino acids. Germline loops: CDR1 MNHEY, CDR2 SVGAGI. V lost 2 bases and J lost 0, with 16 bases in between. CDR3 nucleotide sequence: TGTGCCAGCAGTTACCTGACTAAACTCCTCGCGAACACCGGGGAGCTGTTTTTT. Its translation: CASSYLTKLLANTGELFF.

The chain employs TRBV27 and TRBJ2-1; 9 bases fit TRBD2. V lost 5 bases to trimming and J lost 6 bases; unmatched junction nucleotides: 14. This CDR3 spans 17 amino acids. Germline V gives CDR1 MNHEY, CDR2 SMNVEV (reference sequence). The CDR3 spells CASSISGGGVLGNEQFF. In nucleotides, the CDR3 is TGTGCCAGCAGTATTAGCGGGGGAGGGGTCTTGGGCAATGAGCAGTTCTTC.

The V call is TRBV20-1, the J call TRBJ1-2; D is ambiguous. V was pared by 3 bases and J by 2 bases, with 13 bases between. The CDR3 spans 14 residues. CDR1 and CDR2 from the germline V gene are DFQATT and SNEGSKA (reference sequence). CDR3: CSASSTTGNYGYTF. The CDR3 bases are TGCAGTGCTAGTTCCACCACGGGGAACTATGGCTACACCTTC.

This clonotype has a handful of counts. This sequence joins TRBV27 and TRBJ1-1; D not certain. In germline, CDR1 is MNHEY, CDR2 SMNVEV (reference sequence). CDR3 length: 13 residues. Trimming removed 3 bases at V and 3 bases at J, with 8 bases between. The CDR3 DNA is TGTGCCAGCAGTTTCCCCTGGGACACTGAAGCTTTCTTT. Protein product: CASSFPWDTEAFF.

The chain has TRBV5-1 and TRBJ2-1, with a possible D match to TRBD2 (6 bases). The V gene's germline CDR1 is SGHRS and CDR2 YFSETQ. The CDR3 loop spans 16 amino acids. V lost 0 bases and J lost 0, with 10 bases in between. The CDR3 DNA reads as TGCGCCAGCAGCTTGGCCGGCGGGGCCTCCTACAATGAGCAGTTCTTC. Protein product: CASSLAGGASYNEQFF.